This T cell receptor (beta chain) was retrieved from a study of OX40 agonist ivuxolimab in advanced cancers. For the study at large: Patients were treated with ivuxolimab, an agonistic anti-OX40 (CD134) antibody.

Measured with immunoSEQ multiplex PCR; TCRdb has only the in-frame clones, and not every one. The sample shows about 26,000 clones, roughly 80% of them seen only once. The germline CDR1 and CDR2 sequences are SGHVS and FQNEAQ. V was pared by 3 bases and J by 6 bases, with 15 bases between. The CDR3 has 15 residues. The rearrangement links TRBV7-8 to TRBJ1-5, with TRBD1 as a possible D gene (6 bases). This sequence originates from an adult with an advanced solid tumor such as melanoma, head and neck, liver or kidney cancer. The source was CD4+ or CD8+ T cells sorted from blood, collected in a trial of the OX40 agonist ivuxolimab. CDR3 loop: CASSFTQGASQPQHF. The CDR3 DNA is TGTGCCAGCAGCTTTACACAGGGCGCCTCTCAGCCCCAGCATTTT.